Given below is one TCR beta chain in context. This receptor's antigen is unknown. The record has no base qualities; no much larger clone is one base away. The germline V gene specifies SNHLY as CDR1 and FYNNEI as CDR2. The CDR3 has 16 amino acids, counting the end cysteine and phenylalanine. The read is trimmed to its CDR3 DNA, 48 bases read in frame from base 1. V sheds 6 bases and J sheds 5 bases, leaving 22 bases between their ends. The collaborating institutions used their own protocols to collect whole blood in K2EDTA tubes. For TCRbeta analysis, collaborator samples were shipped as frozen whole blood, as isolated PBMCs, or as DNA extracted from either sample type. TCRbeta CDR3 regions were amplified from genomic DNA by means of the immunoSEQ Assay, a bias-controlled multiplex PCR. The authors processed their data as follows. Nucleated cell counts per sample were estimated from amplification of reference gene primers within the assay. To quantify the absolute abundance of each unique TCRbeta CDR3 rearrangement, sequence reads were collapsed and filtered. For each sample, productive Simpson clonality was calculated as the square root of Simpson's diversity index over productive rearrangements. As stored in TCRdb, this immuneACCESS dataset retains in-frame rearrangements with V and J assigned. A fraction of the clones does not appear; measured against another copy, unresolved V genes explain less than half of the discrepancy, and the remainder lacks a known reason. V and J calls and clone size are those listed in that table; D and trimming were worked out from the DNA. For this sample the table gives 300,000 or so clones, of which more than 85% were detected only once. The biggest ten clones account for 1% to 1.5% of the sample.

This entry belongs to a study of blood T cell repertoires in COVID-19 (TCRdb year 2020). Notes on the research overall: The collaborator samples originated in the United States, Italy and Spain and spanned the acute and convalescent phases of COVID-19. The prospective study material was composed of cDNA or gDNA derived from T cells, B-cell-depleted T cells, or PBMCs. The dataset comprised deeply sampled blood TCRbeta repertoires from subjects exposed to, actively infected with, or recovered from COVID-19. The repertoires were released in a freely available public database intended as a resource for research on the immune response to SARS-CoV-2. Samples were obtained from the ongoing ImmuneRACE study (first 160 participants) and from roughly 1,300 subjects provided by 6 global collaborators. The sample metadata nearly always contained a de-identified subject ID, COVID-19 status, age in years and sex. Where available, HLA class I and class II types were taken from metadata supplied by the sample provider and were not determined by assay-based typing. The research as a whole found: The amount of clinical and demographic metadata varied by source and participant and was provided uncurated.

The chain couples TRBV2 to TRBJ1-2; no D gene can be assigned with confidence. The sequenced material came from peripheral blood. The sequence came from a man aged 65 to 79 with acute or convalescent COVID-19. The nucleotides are TGTGCCAGCAGGACCCGAGAGGCTCGCTCCCCTTATGGCTACACCTTC. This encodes CASRTREARSPYGYTF.